The clone carrying this T cell receptor (beta chain) was counted many times. What it binds is unknown. Study results and caveats: Tumor Treg TCRs overlapped most with tumor naive CD4+ cells. The larger-cohort validation was restricted to a single TCR beta V-J rearrangement rather than whole repertoires.

Full-length variable regions came from constant-region reverse primers plus semi-nested Nested Universal Primer A PCR. MiXCR was run by TCRdb on the 5' RACE reads, yielding one entry per CDR3 protein. Here the sample spans almost 9,000 distinct CDR3 sequences, 25% to 30% being singletons. This CDR3 has 13 amino acids. The junction had 7 bases not matched to a gene; V was cut back by 6 bases and J by 5 bases. Germline CDR1 and CDR2: SQVTM and ANQGSEA. The clonotype was recovered from a female donor with breast cancer. V usage is TRBV29-1 and J usage is TRBJ2-1; TRBD1 matches 7 bases. The sample comprised naive CD4+ T cells sorted from a lymph node. Subset noted: naive CD4+ T cells, CD4+CD45RA+CD25-. CDR3 sequence (DNA): TGCAGCGTCGACAGGGATGGGGACAATGAGCAGTTCTTC. Translating it yields CSVDRDGDNEQFF.